This record concerns one TCR beta chain sequence. The antigen is unknown. The assay was immunoSEQ multiplex PCR, and TCRdb's table has in-frame clones only and misses some. The table records around 76,000 clones, roughly 84% of them present only once. These data come from a study of OX40 agonist ivuxolimab in advanced cancers. Across the whole study: The group had a mean age of 60 years, ranged from about 20 to 79, and was around 86% male. Notes on the study in general: The average count of expanded clones was higher among CD8+ T cells than among CD4+.

Autoimmune disease history or systemic immunosuppression led to patients being barred. On cycle 4 day 1 and cycle 7 day 1, as well as at baseline, blood was sampled. The V gene lost 1 base and the J gene lost 5 bases, with 8 bases spanning the gap. Germline loops: CDR1 LGHNT, CDR2 FRNRAP. The CDR3 has 13 amino acids. This specimen consisted of CD4+ or CD8+ T cells sorted from blood, obtained in a trial of the OX40 agonist ivuxolimab. The origin of this receptor is an adult with an advanced solid tumor such as melanoma, head and neck, liver or kidney cancer. The rearrangement uses TRBV12-5 and TRBJ2-5, with D unresolved. Here the CDR3 reads CASGLGVGETQYF. The CDR3 nucleotides are TGTGCTAGTGGTTTGGGGGTAGGCGAGACCCAGTACTTC.